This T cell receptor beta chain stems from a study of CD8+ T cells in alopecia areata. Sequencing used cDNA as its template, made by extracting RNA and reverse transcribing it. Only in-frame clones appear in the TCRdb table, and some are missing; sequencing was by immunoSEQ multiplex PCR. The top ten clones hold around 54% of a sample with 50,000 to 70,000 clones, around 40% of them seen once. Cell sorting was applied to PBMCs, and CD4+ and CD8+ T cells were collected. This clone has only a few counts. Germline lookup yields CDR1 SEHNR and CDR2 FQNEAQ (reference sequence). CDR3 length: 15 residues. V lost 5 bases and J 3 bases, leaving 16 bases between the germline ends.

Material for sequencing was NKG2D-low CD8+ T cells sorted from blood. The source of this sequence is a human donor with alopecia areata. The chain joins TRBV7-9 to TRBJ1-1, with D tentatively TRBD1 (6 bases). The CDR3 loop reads CASSPRGQPYTEAFF. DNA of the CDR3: TGTGCCAGCAGCCCTCGAGGACAGCCATACACTGAAGCTTTCTTT.